This T cell receptor beta chain was sequenced during a study of CXCR3-negative and CXCR3-positive naive CD8 T cells. Broader study findings: More hydrophobic TRB CDR3s were found in CXCR3-positive naive cells than in CXCR3-negative naive cells. Diversity in memory CD8+ cells fell much lower than the comparably high levels seen in both naive subsets.

This CDR3 region has 17 residues. CDR1 and CDR2 (germline): SNHLY, FYNNEI. With respect to this clonotype: The antigen is unknown.

Libraries of TRB cDNA were made by 5' RACE and carried UMIs. TCRdb reprocessed the 5' RACE reads; each CDR3 protein has one entry and no DNA is given. This sample contains some 120,000 distinct CDR3 sequences. The chain joins TRBV2 to TRBJ2-7; TCRdb returns TRBD1, unconfirmable since there is no DNA. The source is a human donor in good health. Some clones in this sample may be carry-over from other donors' samples. The specimen sequenced was naive CXCR3+ CD8+ T cells from blood. As to subset: CD45RO-CCR7+CD27+CD95- naive CD8+ T cells expressing CXCR3 (TNR3+). CDR3 in amino acids: CASTTGAGPESSYEQYF.